This entry concerns a single T cell receptor (beta chain). What it binds is unknown. TCRdb re-called the reads with MiXCR, one entry per CDR3 protein. The repertoire holds around 450,000 distinct CDR3 sequences, with approximately 31% as singletons. These data originate in a study of T cell repertoires in cytomegalovirus infection. Across the study: Public TCR beta signature analysis indicated the presence of both CMV infection and matching HLA type. Broader study findings: Pooled public TCR beta family frequency picked out CMV carriers with the relevant HLA. What dominated the ex vivo response were HLA-C-restricted CMV-specific TCR beta clonotypes.

Trimming shortened V by 5 bases and J by 2 bases, and 9 bases separated the two germline ends. Germline CDR1 reads MNHEY; CDR2 reads SMNVEV (reference sequence). This CDR3 is 13 amino acids long. The V gene is TRBV27, the J gene TRBJ1-2; D unclear. The clonotype originates from a human donor in good health (CMV status not recorded). Some clones in this sample may be carry-over from other donors' samples. Input material: PBMCs. The CDR3 coding sequence is TGTGCCAGCAGTCGGGCCGTAAACTATGGCTACACCTTC. Protein product: CASSRAVNYGYTF.